The entry below gives a single T cell receptor (beta chain) sequence along with its context. This CDR3 region has 18 residues. Trimming took 1 base from V and 1 from J; bases not matched to a gene: 5. Germline CDR1 is LNHNV and CDR2 is YYDKDF (reference sequence). Authors' methods: Nucleated cell counts were estimated from reference gene primer amplification. Measured with immunoSEQ multiplex PCR; TCRdb has only the in-frame clones, and not every one. V, J and clone size are those of that table, while D and trimming were read from the DNA. The table has about 220,000 clones, approximately 85% seen once. This entry belongs to a study of blood T cell repertoires in COVID-19. Overall study context: Acute-phase and convalescent COVID-19 samples originated in the United States, Italy and Spain. PBMCs, B-cell-depleted T cells, or T cells provided the cDNA or gDNA that made up the material.

A Seattle source enrolled patients during active infection and followed them longitudinally. The TCR originated in an older woman with COVID-19, enrolled during active disease. The rearrangement links TRBV15 to TRBJ2-6; 9 bases fit TRBD2. Material for sequencing was peripheral blood. As DNA, the CDR3 is TGTGCCACCAGCAGAGGAGTGGGACTAGCTTCTGGGGCCAACGTCCTGACTTTC. It is translated as CATSRGVGLASGANVLTF.